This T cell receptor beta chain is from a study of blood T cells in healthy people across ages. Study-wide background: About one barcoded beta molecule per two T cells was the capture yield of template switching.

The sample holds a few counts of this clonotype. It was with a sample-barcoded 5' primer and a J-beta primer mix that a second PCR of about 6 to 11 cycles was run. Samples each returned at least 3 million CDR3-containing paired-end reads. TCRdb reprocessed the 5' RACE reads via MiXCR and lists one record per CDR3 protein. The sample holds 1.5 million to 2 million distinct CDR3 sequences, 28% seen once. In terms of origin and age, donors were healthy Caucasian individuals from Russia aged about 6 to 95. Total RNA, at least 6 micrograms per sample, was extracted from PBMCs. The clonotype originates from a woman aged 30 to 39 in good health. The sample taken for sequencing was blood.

The DNA for the CDR3 is TGTGCCAGCAGTTACGACAGGGATGCGTACTTC. Protein: CASSYDRDAYF. This sequence joins TRBV12-3 or TRBV12-4 and TRBJ2-5; 7 nucleotides align to TRBD1. The ends lost 4 bases at V and 13 bases at J; junction bases unmatched: 6. The CDR3 has 11 amino acids.